This T cell receptor (beta chain) was sequenced during a study of T-cell reconstitution after alpha-beta-depleted transplantation in children. TCRbeta library preparation incorporated unique molecular identifiers. TCRdb reprocessed the PCR reads via MiXCR and lists one record per CDR3 protein. The table shows about 370,000 distinct CDR3 sequences, with around 20% occurring only once. V lost 4 bases and J lost 0; bases outside the gene matches: 8. The CDR3 runs to 17 residues. This rearrangement joins TRBV12-3 or TRBV12-4 to TRBJ2-7, with TRBD2 matching 11 bases. This clonotype was sampled from a human donor who donated a stem cell graft to a child with acute myeloid leukemia. Specimen: PBMCs from the stem cell graft donor, collected from the stem cell graft. As DNA, the CDR3 is TGTGCCAGCAGTTCTGGGACTAGCGGCCTCCTCTCCTACGAGCAGTACTTC. Residues: CASSSGTSGLLSYEQYF.